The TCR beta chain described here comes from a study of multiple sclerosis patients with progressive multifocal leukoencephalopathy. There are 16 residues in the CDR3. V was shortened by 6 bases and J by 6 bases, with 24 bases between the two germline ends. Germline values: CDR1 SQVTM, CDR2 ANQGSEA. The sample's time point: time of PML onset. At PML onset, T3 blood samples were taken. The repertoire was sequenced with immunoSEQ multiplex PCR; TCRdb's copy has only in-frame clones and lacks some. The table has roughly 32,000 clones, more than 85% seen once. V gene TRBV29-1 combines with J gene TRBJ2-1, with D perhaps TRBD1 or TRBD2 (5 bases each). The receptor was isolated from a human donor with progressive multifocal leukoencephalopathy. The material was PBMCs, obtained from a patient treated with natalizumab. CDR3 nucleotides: TGCAGCGTGGGGCTCACGGGGAGCTCCGGGCCCAATGAGCAGTTCTTC. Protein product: CSVGLTGSSGPNEQFF.